Presented here are 6 T cell receptor beta chains from one specimen sequenced in a study of metastatic and nonmetastatic thyroid tumors. MiXCR re-clonotyped the PCR reads for TCRdb. The sample includes around 22,000 clones, roughly 19% of them seen just once. Each patient went into thyroid surgery without having received any treatment. The sequencing input was blood. The source is a male donor with papillary thyroid cancer or a benign thyroid nodule (not recorded which). Some clones in this sample may be carry-over from other donors' samples.

This clone has ten or more counts. A much larger clone is a single base away; this may be a read error. Other DNA sequences in the same sample also yield this CDR3. The rearrangement uses TRBV9 and TRBJ2-1; weak D call: TRBD2 (5 bases). Per germline, CDR1 SGDLS and CDR2 YYNGEE. The CDR3 spans 14 residues. The CDR3 sequence: CASSVRGSYNEQFF. The CDR3 DNA is TGCGCCAGCAGCGTACGGGGTTCCTACAATGAGCAGTTCTTC.

This clone was observed many times. The V call is TRBV20-1, the J call TRBJ2-7; no reliable D call. Between the trimmed V and J ends, which lost 0 bases and 2 bases, there was a span of 11 bases. From germline, CDR1 is DFQATT and CDR2 SNEGSKA (reference sequence). The CDR3 has 14 amino acids. CDR3 sequence reads: CSARDGARTYEQYF. CDR3 sequence (DNA): TGCAGTGCTAGAGATGGTGCCAGAACCTACGAGCAGTACTTC.

The J gene is TRBJ2-7, the V gene TRBV12-3 or TRBV12-4; D gene uncertain. The CDR3 runs to 10 residues. Deletions cut 8 bases from V and 10 bases from J, with 12 bases between. CDR3 sequence (DNA): TGTGCCAGCGGAACCTACTATCAGTACTTC. Encoded protein: CASGTYYQYF.

At least ten counts were recorded for this clone. This chain links TRBV6-2 or TRBV6-3 with TRBJ2-3; 11 nucleotides align to TRBD2. This CDR3 has 19 amino acids. V dropped 2 bases and J dropped 6; count of bases not matched to a gene: 16. CDR1 and CDR2 (germline): MNHEY, SVGEGT. CDR3 bases: TGTGCCAGCAGTTACGTACGAAAGACTAGCGGGACGCTTTGGGATACGCAGTATTTT. It yields the protein CASSYVRKTSGTLWDTQYF.

This chain uses TRBV20-1 with TRBJ1-6; D is unresolved. Germline-derived CDR1 and CDR2 are DFQATT and SNEGSKA (reference sequence). CDR3 length: 17 amino acids. V lost 1 base and J lost 0, with 13 bases in between. CDR3 nucleotide sequence: TGCAGTGCTAGAGTCTCGGGGATGGGCTCCTATAATTCACCCCTCCACTTT. Protein sequence: CSARVSGMGSYNSPLHF.

This clone was seen repeatedly, ten times or more. This chain joins TRBV18 and TRBJ1-1; no clear D. Trimming shortened V by 3 bases and J by 1 base, and 6 bases separated the two germline ends. Germline CDR1 KGHSH, CDR2 LQKENI. CDR3 length: 13 amino acids. The CDR3 DNA is TGTGCCAGCTCACCCTCACCGAACACTGAAGCTTTCTTT. Protein: CASSPSPNTEAFF.